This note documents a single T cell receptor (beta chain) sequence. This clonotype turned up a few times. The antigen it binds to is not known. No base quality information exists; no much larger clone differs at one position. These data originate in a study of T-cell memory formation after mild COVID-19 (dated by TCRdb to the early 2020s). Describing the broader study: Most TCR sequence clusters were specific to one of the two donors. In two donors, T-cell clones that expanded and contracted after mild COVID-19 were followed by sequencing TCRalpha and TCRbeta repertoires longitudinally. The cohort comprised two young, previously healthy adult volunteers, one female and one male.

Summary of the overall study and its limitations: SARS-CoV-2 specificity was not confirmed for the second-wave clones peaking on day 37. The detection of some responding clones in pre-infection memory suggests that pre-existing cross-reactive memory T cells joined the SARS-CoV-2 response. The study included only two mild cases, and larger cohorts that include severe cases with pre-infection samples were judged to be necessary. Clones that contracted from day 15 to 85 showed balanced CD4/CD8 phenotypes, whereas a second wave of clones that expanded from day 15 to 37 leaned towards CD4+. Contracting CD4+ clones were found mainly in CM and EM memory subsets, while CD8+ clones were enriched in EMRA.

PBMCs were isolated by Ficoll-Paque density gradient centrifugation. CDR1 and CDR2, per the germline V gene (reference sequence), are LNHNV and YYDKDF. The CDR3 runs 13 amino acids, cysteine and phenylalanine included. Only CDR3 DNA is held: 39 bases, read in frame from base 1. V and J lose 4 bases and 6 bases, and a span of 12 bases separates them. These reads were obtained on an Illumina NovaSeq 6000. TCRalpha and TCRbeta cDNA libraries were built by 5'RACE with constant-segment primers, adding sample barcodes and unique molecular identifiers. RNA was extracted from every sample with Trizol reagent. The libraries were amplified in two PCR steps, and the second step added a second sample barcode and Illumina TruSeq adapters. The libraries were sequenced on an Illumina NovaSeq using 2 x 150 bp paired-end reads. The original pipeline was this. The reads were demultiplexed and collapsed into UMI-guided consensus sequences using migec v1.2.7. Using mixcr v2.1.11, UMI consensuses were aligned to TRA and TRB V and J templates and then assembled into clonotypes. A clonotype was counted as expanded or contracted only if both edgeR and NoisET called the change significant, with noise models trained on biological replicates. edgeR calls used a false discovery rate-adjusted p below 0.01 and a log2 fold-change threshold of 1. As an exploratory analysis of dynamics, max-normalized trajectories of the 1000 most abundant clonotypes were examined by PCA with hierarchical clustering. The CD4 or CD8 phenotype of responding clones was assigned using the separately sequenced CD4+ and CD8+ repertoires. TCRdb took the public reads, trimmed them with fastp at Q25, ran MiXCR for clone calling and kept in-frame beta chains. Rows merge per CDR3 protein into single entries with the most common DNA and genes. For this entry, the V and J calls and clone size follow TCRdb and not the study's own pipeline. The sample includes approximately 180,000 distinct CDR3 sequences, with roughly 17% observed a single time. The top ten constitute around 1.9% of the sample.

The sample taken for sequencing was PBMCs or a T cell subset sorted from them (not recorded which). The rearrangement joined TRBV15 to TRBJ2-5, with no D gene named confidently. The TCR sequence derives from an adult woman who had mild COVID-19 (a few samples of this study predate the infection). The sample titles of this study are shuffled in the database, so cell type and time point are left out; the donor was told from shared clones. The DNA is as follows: TGTGCCACCAGCACGTCGAGGAAAAAGACCCAGTACTTC. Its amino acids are CATSTSRKKTQYF.